The clone carrying this T cell receptor (beta chain) was counted once. Sequencing was performed with immunoSEQ multiplex PCR; in TCRdb, only in-frame clones are kept and a portion is missing. Here the sample spans 6,500 to 8,000 clones, 80% to 90% being singletons. This sample is part of a study of T cells in lung cancer brain metastases. The CDR3 loop spans 16 amino acids. Germline trimming cut 5 bases from V and 2 bases from J; bases unmatched to any gene: 5. Germline V gene lookup returns CDR1 SGHDT and CDR2 YYEEEE. Exclusion applied to anyone with multiple prior malignancies. The sequence was obtained from a man between 50 and 59 years old with non-small cell lung cancer. The chain links TRBV5-6 to TRBJ2-6; 9 bases agree with TRBD1. Source material: tumor tissue from the primary lung tumor. The CDR3 loop is CASRFRDRAGANVLTF. The CDR3 DNA sequence: TGTGCCAGCAGATTCCGGGACAGGGCTGGGGCCAACGTCCTGACTTTC.